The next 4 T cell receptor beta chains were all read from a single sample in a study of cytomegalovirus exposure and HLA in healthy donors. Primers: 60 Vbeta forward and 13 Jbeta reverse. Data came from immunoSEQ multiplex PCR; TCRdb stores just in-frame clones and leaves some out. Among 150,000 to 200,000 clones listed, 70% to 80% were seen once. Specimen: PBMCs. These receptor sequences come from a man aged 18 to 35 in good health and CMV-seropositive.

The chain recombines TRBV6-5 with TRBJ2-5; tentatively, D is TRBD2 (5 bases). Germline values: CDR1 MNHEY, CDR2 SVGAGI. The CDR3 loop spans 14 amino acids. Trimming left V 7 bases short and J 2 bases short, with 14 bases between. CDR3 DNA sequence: TGTGCCAGCACCAACTCGGGGTCGCAAGAGACCCAGTACTTC. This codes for CASTNSGSQETQYF.

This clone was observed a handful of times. The DNA for the CDR3 is TGTGCCAGTAGCCAATACGGGGGATTAGCCGCTGAAGCTTTCTTT. Its translation is CASSQYGGLAAEAFF. V is TRBV19 and J is TRBJ1-1, with a tentative D call TRBD1 (5 bases). The germline V and J ends were trimmed by 6 bases and 6 bases, with 20 bases remaining between them. CDR1 and CDR2 from the germline V gene are LNHDA and SQIVND (reference sequence). The CDR3 is 15 residues long.

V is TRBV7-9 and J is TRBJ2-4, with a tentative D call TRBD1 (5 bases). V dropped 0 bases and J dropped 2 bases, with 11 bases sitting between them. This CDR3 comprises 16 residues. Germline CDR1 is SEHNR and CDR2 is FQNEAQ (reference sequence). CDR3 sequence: CASSLAGVGSKNIQYF. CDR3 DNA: TGTGCCAGCAGCTTAGCAGGGGTGGGATCCAAAAACATTCAGTACTTC.

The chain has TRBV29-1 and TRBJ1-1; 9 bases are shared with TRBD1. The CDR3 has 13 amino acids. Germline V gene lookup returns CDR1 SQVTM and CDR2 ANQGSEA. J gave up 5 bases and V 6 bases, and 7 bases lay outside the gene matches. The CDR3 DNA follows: TGCAGCGTGGTACAGGGGGCGCGGACTGAAGCTTTCTTT. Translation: CSVVQGARTEAFF.